In this sample, the clone carrying this T cell receptor beta chain turned up a few times. The antigen remains unidentified. The junction departs from germline at one end; a sequencing error may be responsible. These data are taken from a study of tumor-infiltrating lymphocytes in primary liver carcinoma. Overall study context: Surgery removed the patients' primary liver carcinoma.

A primer in the constant region served to generate TCR beta cDNA from roughly 450 ng of total RNA. It was through three nested multiplex PCR rounds of slightly modified ARM-PCR that TCR beta libraries arose. TRBV1-TRBV30 forward primers and a C-beta reverse primer were used in the first two PCR rounds, which each ran for approximately 11 cycles. TCRdb redid the calling of the multiplex PCR reads with MiXCR, one entry per CDR3 protein. This sample carries approximately 300,000 distinct CDR3 sequences, around three fifths of them seen once, and the ten largest clones take roughly 9%. RNA isolated from unsorted whole blood supplied the blood RNA, with germline DNA also extracted. Overall study findings and caveats: Samples, which were bulk and unsorted, did not allow CD4+ and CD8+ repertoires to be compared. Between tumor regions, pairs overlapped more than tumor-adjacent and tumor-blood pairs did.

The CDR3 runs 15 residues. Germline values: CDR1 SGHKS, CDR2 YYEKEE (reference sequence). The rearrangement links TRBV5-5 to TRBJ2-1; D remains ambiguous. The sequence came from a man aged 35 to 55 with primary liver carcinoma and hepatitis B virus infection. The sample comprised peripheral blood. CDR3 DNA sequence: TGTGCCAGCAGCTTCTGGGCAGATTCCTACAATGTGCAGTTCTTC. Its translation: CASSFWADSYNVQFF.